This passage covers 29 T cell receptor beta chains from one sample sequenced in a study of T cell repertoires in cytomegalovirus infection. TCRdb reanalysed the reads using MiXCR and keeps one entry per CDR3 protein. The data contain around 94,000 distinct CDR3 sequences, 16% of them singletons. Sequencing was performed on PBMCs. The receptors originated from a human donor in good health (CMV status not recorded). Some clones in this sample may be carry-over from other donors' samples.

The V gene is TRBV19, the J gene TRBJ2-1; D is undetermined. The CDR3 extends over 12 amino acids. Germline V gene lookup returns CDR1 LNHDA and CDR2 SQIVND (reference sequence). V was clipped by 5 bases and J by 10 bases, with 12 bases between them. The CDR3 is CASSPFQSEQFF. CDR3 bases: TGTGCCAGTAGTCCCTTTCAGAGCGAGCAGTTCTTC.

This clonotype appeared a few times. V is TRBV28 and J is TRBJ2-7, with 7 nucleotides matching TRBD2. The CDR3 has 17 amino acids. The trim removed 6 bases at V and 2 bases at J, leaving 16 bases unmatched. CDR1 MDHEN and CDR2 SYDVKM come from the germline V gene. The CDR3 DNA sequence: TGTGCCAGCAGCTTCCCTACTTTGAGGGAGGGCCCCTACGAGCAGTACTTC. Amino acids: CASSFPTLREGPYEQYF.

About this clonotype itself: A much more abundant neighbour one base away suggests this may be a read error. V and J are TRBV7-9 and TRBJ1-1, with D tentatively TRBD1 (5 bases). Germline CDR1 SEHNR, CDR2 FQNEAQ (reference sequence). Deletions cut 3 bases from V and 4 bases from J, with 15 bases between. The CDR3 consists of 15 residues. The CDR3 loop is CASSLSGAGLTEAFF. The DNA for the CDR3 is TGTGCCAGCAGCTTGAGCGGGGCGGGCCTCACTGAAGCTTTCTTT.

This rearrangement joins TRBV7-8 to TRBJ1-2; weak D call: TRBD1 (5 bases). This CDR3 is 12 amino acids long. The V end lost 2 bases, the J end lost 8 bases, and 9 bases lay between the germline ends. Germline assignment: CDR1 SGHVS and CDR2 FQNEAQ. The CDR3: CASSLTQGGYTF. The CDR3 coding sequence is TGTGCCAGCAGCTTAACTCAGGGAGGCTACACCTTC.

The chain combines TRBV20-1 with TRBJ2-3; tentatively, D is TRBD2 (5 bases). This CDR3 comprises 14 residues. Trimming took 8 bases from V and 5 from J, leaving 20 bases between them. Germline values: CDR1 DFQATT, CDR2 SNEGSKA (reference sequence). This CDR3 is CSTRKDSSQDTQYF. DNA of the CDR3: TGCAGTACTCGCAAGGACTCCTCGCAAGATACGCAGTATTTT.

This chain links TRBV20-1 with TRBJ2-3, with 14 bases matching TRBD2. V lost 6 bases to trimming and J lost 4 bases; unmatched junction nucleotides: 3. Germline loops: CDR1 DFQATT, CDR2 SNEGSKA (reference sequence). The CDR3 has 14 residues. The CDR3 nucleotides read TGCAGTGCAGGACTAGCGGGGGGTTCAGATACGCAGTATTTT. Translation gives CSAGLAGGSDTQYF.

This clonotype was seen more than once but under ten times. The CDR3 here is CASSGGRPLRVGELFF. DNA of the CDR3: TGTGCCAGCAGCGGGGGGCGGCCCCTAAGAGTCGGGGAGCTGTTTTTT. This chain uses TRBV6-2 or TRBV6-3 with TRBJ2-2; possible D gene TRBD2, 7 bases. V lost 6 bases and J 7 bases, leaving 21 bases between the germline ends. Germline loops: CDR1 MNHEY, CDR2 SVGEGT. CDR3 size: 16 residues.

This rearrangement joins TRBV28 to TRBJ1-2, with D tentatively TRBD1 (5 bases). Trimming pared 7 bases from V and 7 bases from J, leaving 13 bases between. Germline CDR1 and CDR2: MDHEN and SYDVKM. The CDR3 loop spans 12 amino acids. CDR3 coding DNA: TGTGCCAGCAACCCAGGGTTCGCTGGCTACACCTTC. This encodes CASNPGFAGYTF.

This clonotype was seen many times. The V gene is TRBV7-2, the J gene TRBJ2-2, with D perhaps matching TRBD2 (7 bases). V was clipped by 6 bases and J by 0 bases, with 14 bases between them. Germline CDR1 and CDR2: SGHTA and FQGNSA. There are 16 residues in the CDR3. CDR3 amino acids: CASSSGGLANTGELFF. The CDR3, as DNA: TGTGCCAGCAGTTCGGGGGGCCTTGCGAACACCGGGGAGCTGTTTTTT.

This chain connects TRBV3-1 to TRBJ2-2, with TRBD1 matching over 9 bases. The CDR3 spans 15 residues. The germline V gene encodes CDR1 LGHDT and CDR2 YNNKEL (reference sequence). Trimming at V came to 7 bases and at J to 1 base, leaving 4 bases not matched to a gene. The CDR3 DNA follows: TGTGCCAGCACCAACAGGGGGCAGAACACCGGGGAGCTGTTTTTT. Its translation: CASTNRGQNTGELFF. Full variable domain (outside the CDR3, taken from reference TRBV3-1 and TRBJ2-2): DTAVSQTPKYLVTQMGNDKSIKCEQNLGHDTMYWYKQDSKKFLKIMFSYNNKELIINETVPNRFSPKSPDKAHLNLHINSLELGDSAVYFCASTNRGQNTGELFFGEGSRLTVL.

Remarks on this clonotype: The junction differs from germline at one of its ends, possibly a read error. The chain uses TRBV5-1 and TRBJ2-6; 9 nucleotides line up with TRBD1. Germline CDR1 SGHRS, CDR2 YFSETQ. This CDR3 has 18 residues. The DNA for the CDR3 is TGCGCCAGCAGCCCAAGGACAGGGGACCTCTCTGGGGCCAACATCCTGACTTTC. This translates into CASSPRTGDLSGANILTF.

Ten or more counts support this clonotype. This sequence joins TRBV7-9 and TRBJ2-3, with 12 nucleotides matching TRBD2. CDR3 size: 15 residues. Germline lookup yields CDR1 SEHNR and CDR2 FQNEAQ (reference sequence). The junction had 3 bases not matched to a gene; V was cut back by 5 bases and J by 3 bases. CDR3 coding DNA: TGTGCCAGCAGCCTTGGACTAGCGGGGACAGATACGCAGTATTTT. Residues: CASSLGLAGTDTQYF. Looking up the rest from reference TRBV7-9 and TRBJ2-3 gives the full variable domain: DTGVSQNPRHKITKRGQNVTFRCDPISEHNRLYWYRQTLGQGPEFLTYFQNEAQLEKSRLLSDRFSAERPKGSFSTLEIQRTEQGDSAMYLCASSLGLAGTDTQYFGPGTRLTVL.

This clonotype showed up many times. This rearrangement joins TRBV4-1 to TRBJ2-2; the D gene is possibly TRBD2 (6 bases). Between the trimmed V and J ends, which lost 0 bases and 9 bases, there was a span of 23 bases. This CDR3 has 18 amino acids. Germline V gives CDR1 MGHRA, CDR2 YSYEKL. The DNA for the CDR3 is TGCGCCAGCAGCCAAGACGGAGGGGACGCCTTCCGACCTAGGGAGCTGTTTTTT. Translation gives CASSQDGGDAFRPRELFF.

This clonotype has only a few counts. This rearrangement joins TRBV3-1 to TRBJ2-3; no clear D gene. The germline V and J ends were trimmed by 1 base and 4 bases, with 12 bases remaining between them. Germline values: CDR1 LGHDT, CDR2 YNNKEL (reference sequence). CDR3 length equals 15 residues. CDR3 protein: CASSQGLGTSDTQYF. The CDR3 DNA sequence: TGTGCCAGCAGCCAAGGCCTGGGTACTTCAGATACGCAGTATTTT.

The table lists this clonotype with a few counts. V gene TRBV2 combines with J gene TRBJ1-5, with 7 bases aligning to TRBD1. Germline CDR1 SNHLY, CDR2 FYNNEI. V lost 4 bases, J lost 7 bases, and 10 bases stayed unmatched. This CDR3 contains 15 residues. The CDR3 reads CASSVGGGEYQPQHF. The DNA for the CDR3 is TGTGCCAGCAGTGTTGGAGGGGGCGAATACCAGCCCCAGCATTTT.

The CDR3: CASSFSGPYNAQYF. The CDR3 nucleotides read TGTGCCAGCAGCTTTAGCGGGCCTTACAATGCGCAGTACTTC. The chain combines TRBV7-2 with TRBJ2-1, with TRBD2 matching over 7 bases. The DNA end favors TRBJ2-7, so the J call may be wrong. CDR3 length equals 14 residues. Germline V gene sequence: CDR1 SGHTA, CDR2 FQGNSA.

This clonotype was counted ten times or more. The CDR3 nucleotides read TGTGCCAGCAGCTTCGAGACAGATTCCTATGGCTACACCTTC. Amino acids: CASSFETDSYGYTF. The chain employs TRBV7-2 and TRBJ1-2, with D possibly TRBD1 on 5 matching bases. The germline CDR1 and CDR2 sequences are SGHTA and FQGNSA. CDR3 length: 14 residues. V was cut by 3 bases and J by 4 bases, with 12 bases left in between.

This clonotype has just a few counts. The V call is TRBV28, the J call TRBJ1-4; maybe TRBD1 (5 bases). Germline V gene data show CDR1 as MDHEN and CDR2 as SYDVKM. The CDR3 length is 16 residues. Deletions cut 6 bases from V and 8 bases from J, with 22 bases between. DNA of the CDR3: TGTGCCAGCAGCCCGTGGGGGACCGTAATCGGCGAAAAACTGTTTTTT. Encoded protein: CASSPWGTVIGEKLFF.

The table lists this clonotype with many counts. This chain joins TRBV11-2 and TRBJ1-2, with 9 bases matching TRBD1. With 5 bases clipped from V and 5 bases from J, the junction kept 15 bases outside the gene matches. The CDR3 consists of 17 residues. From germline, CDR1 is SGHAT and CDR2 FQNNGV. CDR3 sequence (DNA): TGTGCCAGCAGCACAGGGGGCGCGTCGGATCTCAATTATGGCTACACCTTC. The encoded protein is CASSTGGASDLNYGYTF. Together with reference TRBV11-2 and TRBJ1-2, the CDR3 gives the full variable domain: EAGVAQSPRYKIIEKRQSVAFWCNPISGHATLYWYQQILGQGPKLLIQFQNNGVVDDSQLPKDRFSAERLKGVDSTLKIQPAKLEDSAVYLCASSTGGASDLNYGYTFGSGTRLTVV.

This clonotype was recorded many times. CDR3 sequence reads: CASSLVRGGEQFF. CDR3 nucleotides: TGTGCCAGCAGCTTAGTGCGAGGGGGTGAGCAGTTCTTC. The rearrangement uses TRBV7-2 and TRBJ2-1; weak D call: TRBD1 (6 bases). The CDR3 sequence is 13 residues long. Germline lookup yields CDR1 SGHTA and CDR2 FQGNSA. Trimming took 1 base from V and 9 from J, leaving 10 bases between them.

This clonotype was seen many times. The chain employs TRBV27 and TRBJ2-7, with D perhaps matching TRBD1 (6 bases). In germline, CDR1 is MNHEY, CDR2 SMNVEV (reference sequence). V gave up 3 bases and J gave up 3 bases, with 21 bases separating them. This CDR3 is 17 amino acids long. Written as DNA, the CDR3 is TGTGCCAGCAGTTTTTCGTTGACACTGACAGGTGGCTACGAGCAGTACTTC. Protein: CASSFSLTLTGGYEQYF.

As concerns this clonotype: Because the CDR3's place on the DNA is in doubt, the DNA is left out and the CDR3 is given as listed by TCRdb. The chain couples TRBV24-1 to TRBJ2-1; the table's D call TRBD1 went unverified against the DNA. The germline V gene has CDR1 KGHDR and CDR2 SFDVKD. The CDR3 region is 17 residues in length, termini included. CDR3 protein: CATSDSGPATGNNEQFF.

This clonotype occurred a few times. The chain has TRBV20-1 and TRBJ2-5; no firm D call. Deletions cut 0 bases from V and 5 bases from J, with 13 bases between. This CDR3 has 14 residues. Per germline, CDR1 DFQATT and CDR2 SNEGSKA (reference sequence). DNA of the CDR3: TGCAGTGCTAGAGAATGGTTACCCGGGGAGACCCAGTACTTC. Translation: CSAREWLPGETQYF.

This clonotype has a handful of counts. The gene calls are TRBV29-1 and TRBJ2-2; TRBD2 matches 12 bases. The CDR3 length is 15 residues. V shed 6 bases, J shed 2 bases, and the junction held 4 bases outside the gene matches. Germline CDR1 SQVTM, CDR2 ANQGSEA. CDR3 protein: CSVTSGGSNTGELFF. The CDR3 DNA reads as TGCAGCGTGACTAGCGGGGGATCAAACACCGGGGAGCTGTTTTTT.

The chain links TRBV18 to TRBJ1-5, with D possibly matching TRBD1 (6 bases). This CDR3 contains 15 residues. Trimming took 6 bases from V and 3 from J, leaving 15 bases between them. Germline V CDR1 and CDR2: KGHSH, LQKENI. DNA for the CDR3: TGTGCCAGCTCTGAGGGGGGGCTGATCAATCAGCCCCAGCATTTT. This gives the protein CASSEGGLINQPQHF.

The chain joins TRBV6-1 to TRBJ2-5; 8 bases agree with TRBD2. V shed 5 bases, J shed 5 bases, and the junction held 10 bases outside the gene matches. CDR3 length: 15 residues. The germline V gene encodes CDR1 MNHNS and CDR2 SASEGT. The CDR3 sequence: CASSYRGGPPETQYF. The DNA for the CDR3 is TGTGCCAGCAGTTACCGGGGGGGTCCCCCGGAGACCCAGTACTTC.

This clonotype was seen many times. The chain combines TRBV7-2 with TRBJ2-7; D is perhaps TRBD2 (7 bases). The germline V gene encodes CDR1 SGHTA and CDR2 FQGNSA. The CDR3 extends over 16 amino acids. Trimming removed 0 bases from V and 0 bases from J, with 12 bases in between. The CDR3 loop is CASSLAQGGGSYEQYF. DNA for the CDR3: TGTGCCAGCAGCTTAGCTCAGGGAGGGGGCTCCTACGAGCAGTACTTC.

This clonotype was observed a few times. The chain joins TRBV6-2 or TRBV6-3 to TRBJ2-6, with D possibly matching TRBD1 (5 bases). Germline loops: CDR1 MNHEY, CDR2 SVGEGT. The length of the CDR3 is 15 residues. Between the trimmed V and J ends, which lost 4 bases and 6 bases, there was a span of 13 bases. The CDR3 nucleotides are TGTGCCAGCAGTTTTGGACAATTTGTGGCCAACGTCCTGACTTTC. Its protein product is CASSFGQFVANVLTF.

In this sample, this clonotype turned up a few times. The chain couples TRBV20-1 to TRBJ2-7; no clear D. This CDR3 comprises 12 residues. V gave up 2 bases and J gave up 6 bases, with 11 bases separating them. Germline V gene data show CDR1 as DFQATT and CDR2 as SNEGSKA (reference sequence). The CDR3 bases are TGCAGTGCTAGATATGGTTTTGGCGAGCAGTACTTC. The encoded protein is CSARYGFGEQYF.